There are a few counts of the clone carrying this T cell receptor beta chain. Its antigen is unknown. The record originates from a study of cytomegalovirus exposure and HLA in healthy donors. Study-wide findings and caveats: In terms of immune exposure information, only CMV serostatus was available.

The CDR3 is 13 amino acids. V was trimmed by 1 base and J by 6 bases, leaving 7 bases between them. Germline V lookup: CDR1 SGHNT, CDR2 YENEEA. PCR amplification relied on 60 Vbeta primers (plus 13 Jbeta primers). The data were produced by immunoSEQ multiplex PCR, yet TCRdb's version contains in-frame clones alone and is incomplete. The repertoire consists of around 97,000 clones, with 9.4% occurring once and the leading ten covering around 5%. This receptor was identified in a man between 50 and 59 years old in good health and CMV-seropositive. The chain links TRBV11-3 to TRBJ2-1; D gene uncertain. The sample taken for sequencing was PBMCs. The CDR3 coding sequence is TGTGCCAGCAGCTTAGGAGGTGGCAATGAGCAGTTCTTC. Translated: CASSLGGGNEQFF.